Following are 22 T cell receptor beta chains from one sample sequenced in a study of T cells after yellow fever vaccination. TCRdb reanalysed the 5' RACE reads using MiXCR and keeps one entry per CDR3 protein. Of some 300,000 distinct CDR3 sequences listed, about 10% are singletons. The sequencing here drew on CD4+ T cells sorted from PBMCs, taken 45 days after the yellow fever booster vaccination. The receptors come from a man aged 18 to 29 who received the YFV17D yellow fever vaccine.

This clonotype was observed a few times. The chain combines TRBV4-2 with TRBJ1-1; 9 nucleotides agree with TRBD1. Per germline, CDR1 LGHNA and CDR2 YNFKEQ. V lost 3 bases to trimming and J lost 8 bases; unmatched junction nucleotides: 7. This CDR3 spans 14 amino acids. CDR3 sequence reads: CASSQSPGTGEAFF. Written as DNA, the CDR3 is TGTGCCAGCAGCCAGAGCCCCGGGACAGGGGAAGCTTTCTTT.

This clonotype was observed a few times. V gene TRBV2 combines with J gene TRBJ2-5; the D is unclear. Germline CDR1 is SNHLY and CDR2 is FYNNEI. Trimming removed 2 bases from V and 2 bases from J, with 9 bases in between. CDR3 size: 14 residues. The CDR3 spells CASSEWSEQETQYF. The CDR3 DNA follows: TGTGCCAGCAGTGAATGGTCAGAACAAGAGACCCAGTACTTC.

The chain uses TRBV7-2 and TRBJ2-5; 7 bases line up with TRBD1. The V segment lost 6 bases and the J segment 4 bases; nucleotides outside the gene matches: 8. Germline lookup yields CDR1 SGHTA and CDR2 FQGNSA. This CDR3 spans 14 amino acids. In DNA, the CDR3 is TGTGCCAGCAGAACCACTACAGGGGTAGAGACCCAGTACTTC. Its protein product is CASRTTTGVETQYF.

This clonotype was recorded a few times. This rearrangement joins TRBV7-3 to TRBJ2-2, with D possibly matching TRBD1 (6 bases). Trimming removed 2 bases from V and 5 bases from J, with 9 bases in between. CDR1 and CDR2 from the germline V gene are SGHTA and FQGTGA. This CDR3 is 14 amino acids long. CDR3 amino acids: CASSLARGTGELFF. The CDR3 nucleotides read TGTGCCAGCAGCTTAGCAAGGGGGACCGGGGAGCTGTTTTTT.

This clonotype was seen only a few times. This rearrangement joins TRBV29-1 to TRBJ2-5; 10 bases align to TRBD1. This CDR3 is built from 18 residues. The trim removed 6 bases at V and 1 base at J, leaving 17 bases unmatched. Germline V gives CDR1 SQVTM, CDR2 ANQGSEA. The DNA of the CDR3 is TGCAGCGTCGCGCCGGGACAGGGGCCAGCGGGGGTCCAAGAGACCCAGTACTTC. Amino acid sequence: CSVAPGQGPAGVQETQYF.

The chain links TRBV7-9 to TRBJ2-7; 9 bases fit TRBD2. The CDR3 length is 15 residues. Germline-derived CDR1 and CDR2 are SEHNR and FQNEAQ (reference sequence). V trimming: 1 base; J trimming: 2 bases; junction bases outside the gene matches: 3. CDR3 nucleotides: TGTGCCAGCAGCTTAGGGTCTAGCGGGGCCTACGAGCAGTACGTC. This gives the protein CASSLGSSGAYEQYV.

This clonotype was seen ten or more times. The CDR3 sequence is CSAPRGGTKNIQYF. CDR3 in DNA: TGCAGTGCCCCGAGAGGGGGGACCAAAAACATTCAGTACTTC. The J gene is TRBJ2-4, the V gene TRBV20-1, with D possibly being TRBD1 or TRBD2 (6 bases each). The CDR3 covers 14 residues. Germline CDR1 DFQATT, CDR2 SNEGSKA (reference sequence). Trimming took off 6 bases at V and 2 bases at J, with 14 bases between the two ends.

V is TRBV25-1 and J is TRBJ1-4; weak D call: TRBD1 (5 bases). This CDR3 has 12 amino acids. Trimming removed 11 bases at V and 8 bases at J, with 15 bases between. Germline lookup yields CDR1 MGHDK and CDR2 SYGVNS. In nucleotides, the CDR3 is TGTGCCTCCGGACACGTACCCGAAAAACTGTTTTTT. Protein: CASGHVPEKLFF.

This clonotype was observed a handful of times. The chain has TRBV5-1 and TRBJ2-1; possible D gene TRBD2, 7 bases. There are 16 residues in the CDR3. CDR1 is SGHRS and CDR2 is YFSETQ in the germline V gene. V lost 4 bases to trimming and J lost 3 bases, with 17 bases between them. The CDR3 here is CASSPPRGGSYNEQFF. CDR3 in DNA: TGCGCCAGCAGCCCCCCAAGGGGGGGCAGCTACAATGAGCAGTTCTTC.

The J gene is TRBJ1-4, the V gene TRBV5-1; 10 bases are shared with TRBD1. The CDR3 length is 16 residues. Trimming took 7 bases from V and 3 from J; bases not matched to a gene: 9. Germline CDR1 reads SGHRS; CDR2 reads YFSETQ. The CDR3 bases are TGCGCCAGCTTCCCGGGACAGGGGTCTCCTAATGAAAAACTGTTTTTT. Its translation is CASFPGQGSPNEKLFF.

This clonotype was seen ten or more times. The J gene is TRBJ1-2, the V gene TRBV7-9; no reliable D call. CDR1 and CDR2 from the germline V gene are SEHNR and FQNEAQ (reference sequence). This CDR3 is built from 12 residues. Trimming removed 5 bases at V and 4 bases at J, with 8 bases between. CDR3 nucleotides: TGTGCCAGCAGCCGGCCGGTCTATGGCTACACCTTC. It translates to CASSRPVYGYTF. Variable domain in full (rest from reference TRBV7-9 and TRBJ1-2): DTGVSQNPRHKITKRGQNVTFRCDPISEHNRLYWYRQTLGQGPEFLTYFQNEAQLEKSRLLSDRFSAERPKGSFSTLEIQRTEQGDSAMYLCASSRPVYGYTFGSGTRLTVV.

This clonotype has just a few counts. The chain is built from TRBV10-3 and TRBJ2-3; 12 bases are shared with TRBD2. The V gene end was trimmed by 2 bases and the J gene end by 5 bases; junction bases not matched to a gene: 8. Germline values: CDR1 ENHRY, CDR2 SYGVKD. The CDR3 consists of 17 residues. CDR3 region: CAISELLAGGSRDTQYF. The CDR3 DNA reads TGTGCCATCAGTGAGCTGCTAGCGGGGGGGAGTAGAGATACGCAGTATTTT.

This clonotype was observed at least ten times. The chain links TRBV12-3 or TRBV12-4 to TRBJ2-4, with D unresolved. The V end lost 3 bases, the J end lost 7 bases, and 13 bases lay between the germline ends. This CDR3 contains 14 residues. The DNA for the CDR3 is TGTGCCAGCAGTTTGGGCCTCGAGTATAACATTCAGTACTTC. This gives the protein CASSLGLEYNIQYF.

A few counts support this clonotype. This chain joins TRBV4-1 and TRBJ1-3, with D unclear. The germline gives CDR1 MGHRA, CDR2 YSYEKL. The germline V and J ends were trimmed by 1 base and 8 bases, with 21 bases remaining between them. This CDR3 is 17 amino acids long. Here the CDR3 reads CASSQVPAVGTFYTIYF. CDR3 sequence (DNA): TGCGCCAGCAGCCAAGTACCCGCCGTGGGTACCTTCTACACCATATATTTT.

This clonotype has ten or more counts. The chain carries TRBV7-9 and TRBJ1-2; perhaps TRBD1 as D (6 bases). There are 15 residues in the CDR3. With 1 base removed from V and 4 bases from J, the gap between germline ends came to 13 bases. The germline V gene encodes CDR1 SEHNR and CDR2 FQNEAQ (reference sequence). The CDR3 here is CASSLDTGTPYGYTF. As DNA, the CDR3 is TGTGCCAGCAGCTTAGACACCGGGACACCCTATGGCTACACCTTC.

CDR3 DNA: TGTGCCACCTCCCTCGTTCCCAGGCGGCAAGAGACCCAGTACTTC. Its translation is CATSLVPRRQETQYF. The rearrangement links TRBV6-5 to TRBJ2-5; D uncertain. The CDR3 contains 15 residues. Germline values: CDR1 MNHEY, CDR2 SVGAGI. V gave up 10 bases and J gave up 2 bases, with 20 bases separating them.

Only a few counts were recorded for this clonotype. This chain uses TRBV7-6 with TRBJ1-1, with D possibly matching TRBD1 (5 bases). Germline CDR1 is SGHVS and CDR2 is FNYEAQ. This CDR3 comprises 15 residues. The V gene lost 2 bases and the J gene lost 1 base, with 11 bases spanning the gap. The DNA for the CDR3 is TGTGCCAGCAGCTTACGGGACTCTGGGAACACTGAAGCTTTCTTT. Amino acid sequence: CASSLRDSGNTEAFF.

The V and J genes are TRBV11-2 and TRBJ1-4; D is unclear. The CDR3 runs 13 residues. Per the germline V gene, CDR1 is SGHAT and CDR2 is FQNNGV. Deletions cut 3 bases from V and 14 bases from J, with 16 bases between. CDR3 coding DNA: TGTGCCAGCAGCTTCGGGCCTCAGAATCTCCTGTTTTTT. Protein product: CASSFGPQNLLFF.

There are a few counts of this clonotype. The rearrangement joins TRBV5-1 to TRBJ1-2; D is unclear. Germline V CDR1 and CDR2: SGHRS, YFSETQ. V shed 4 bases and J shed 8 bases, with 15 bases lying between them. This CDR3 is built from 13 residues. CDR3 amino acids: CASSPNWARGYTF. CDR3 sequence (DNA): TGCGCCAGCAGCCCGAACTGGGCGAGGGGCTACACCTTC. The entire variable domain, with the rest obtained from reference TRBV5-1 and TRBJ1-2, is as follows: KAGVTQTPRYLIKTRGQQVTLSCSPISGHRSVSWYQQTPGQGLQFLFEYFSETQRNKGNFPGRFSGRQFSNSRSEMNVSTLELGDSALYLCASSPNWARGYTFGSGTRLTVV.

The rearrangement joins TRBV6-6 to TRBJ2-1; TRBD1 aligns across 9 bases. V lost 2 bases and J lost 5; bases outside the gene matches: 1. Germline CDR1 reads MNHNY; CDR2 reads SVGAGI (reference sequence). CDR3 length: 14 residues. The CDR3 DNA reads as TGTGCCAGCAGTTACCGGGACAGGGACAATGAGCAGTTCTTC. It translates to CASSYRDRDNEQFF.

The gene calls are TRBV7-2 and TRBJ2-3; D uncertain. V was cut by 1 base and J by 1 base, with 9 bases left in between. The CDR3 covers 15 residues. Germline V CDR1 and CDR2: SGHTA, FQGNSA. CDR3 sequence reads: CASSLGGIGTDTQYF. CDR3 coding DNA: TGTGCCAGCAGCTTAGGGGGTATTGGCACAGATACGCAGTATTTT.

V and J are TRBV7-9 and TRBJ2-1; no firm D call. Germline CDR1 reads SEHNR; CDR2 reads FQNEAQ (reference sequence). This CDR3 comprises 15 residues. Deletions cut 1 base from V and 2 bases from J, with 9 bases between. The CDR3 sequence: CASSLDGYPYNEQFF. CDR3 bases: TGTGCCAGCAGCTTAGATGGGTACCCCTACAATGAGCAGTTCTTC.